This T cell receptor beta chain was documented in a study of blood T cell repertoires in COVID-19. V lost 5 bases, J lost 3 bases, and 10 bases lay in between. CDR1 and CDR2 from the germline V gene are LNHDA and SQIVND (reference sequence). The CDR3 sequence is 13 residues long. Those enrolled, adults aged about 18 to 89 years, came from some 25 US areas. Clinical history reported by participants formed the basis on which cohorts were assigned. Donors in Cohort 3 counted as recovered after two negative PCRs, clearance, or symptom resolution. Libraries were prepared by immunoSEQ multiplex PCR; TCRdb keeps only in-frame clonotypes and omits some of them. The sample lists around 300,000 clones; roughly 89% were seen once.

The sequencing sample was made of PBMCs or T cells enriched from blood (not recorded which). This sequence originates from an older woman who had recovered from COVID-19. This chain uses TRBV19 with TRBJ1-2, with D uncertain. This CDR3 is CASSEYQDYGYTF. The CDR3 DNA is TGTGCCAGTAGTGAGTATCAGGACTATGGCTACACCTTC. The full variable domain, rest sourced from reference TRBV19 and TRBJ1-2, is DGGITQSPKYLFRKEGQNVTLSCEQNLNHDAMYWYRQDPGQGLRLIYYSQIVNDFQKGDIAEGYSVSREKKESFPLTVTSAQKNPTAFYLCASSEYQDYGYTFGSGTRLTVV.